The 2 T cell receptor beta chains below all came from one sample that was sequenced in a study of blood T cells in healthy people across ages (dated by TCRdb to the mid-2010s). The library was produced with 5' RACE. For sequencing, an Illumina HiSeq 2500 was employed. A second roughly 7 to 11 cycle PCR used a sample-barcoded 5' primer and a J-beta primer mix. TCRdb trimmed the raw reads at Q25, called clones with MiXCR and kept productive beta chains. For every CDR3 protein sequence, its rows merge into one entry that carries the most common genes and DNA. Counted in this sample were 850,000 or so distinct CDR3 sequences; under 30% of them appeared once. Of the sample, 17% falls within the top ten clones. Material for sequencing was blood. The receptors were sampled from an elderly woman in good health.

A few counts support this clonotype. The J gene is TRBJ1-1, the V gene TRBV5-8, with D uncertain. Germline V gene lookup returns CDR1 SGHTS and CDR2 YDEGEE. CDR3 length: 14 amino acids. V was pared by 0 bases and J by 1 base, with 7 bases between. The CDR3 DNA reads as TGTGCCAGCAGCTTGGAAATAAGGAACACTGAAGCTTTCTTT. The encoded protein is CASSLEIRNTEAFF.

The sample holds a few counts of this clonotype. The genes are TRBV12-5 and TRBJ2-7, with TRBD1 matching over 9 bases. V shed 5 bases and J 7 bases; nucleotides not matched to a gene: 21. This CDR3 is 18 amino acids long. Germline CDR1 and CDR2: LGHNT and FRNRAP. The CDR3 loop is CASGETGGGLAWNNEQYF. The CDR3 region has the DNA TGTGCTAGTGGTGAAACAGGGGGCGGTCTTGCATGGAACAATGAGCAGTACTTC.